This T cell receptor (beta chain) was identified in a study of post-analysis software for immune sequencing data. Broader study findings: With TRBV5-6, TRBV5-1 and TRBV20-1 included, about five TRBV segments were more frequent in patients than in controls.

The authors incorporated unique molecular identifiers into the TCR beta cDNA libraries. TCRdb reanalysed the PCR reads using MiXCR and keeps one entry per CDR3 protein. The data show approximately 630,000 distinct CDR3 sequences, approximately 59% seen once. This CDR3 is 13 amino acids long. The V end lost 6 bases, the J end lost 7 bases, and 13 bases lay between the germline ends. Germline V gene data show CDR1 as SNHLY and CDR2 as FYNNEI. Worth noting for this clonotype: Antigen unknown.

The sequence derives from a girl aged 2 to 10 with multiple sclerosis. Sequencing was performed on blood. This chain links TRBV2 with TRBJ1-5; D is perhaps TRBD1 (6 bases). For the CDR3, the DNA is TGTGCCAGCAGCGATGGACAGTTCCAGCCCCAGCATTTT. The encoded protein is CASSDGQFQPQHF.